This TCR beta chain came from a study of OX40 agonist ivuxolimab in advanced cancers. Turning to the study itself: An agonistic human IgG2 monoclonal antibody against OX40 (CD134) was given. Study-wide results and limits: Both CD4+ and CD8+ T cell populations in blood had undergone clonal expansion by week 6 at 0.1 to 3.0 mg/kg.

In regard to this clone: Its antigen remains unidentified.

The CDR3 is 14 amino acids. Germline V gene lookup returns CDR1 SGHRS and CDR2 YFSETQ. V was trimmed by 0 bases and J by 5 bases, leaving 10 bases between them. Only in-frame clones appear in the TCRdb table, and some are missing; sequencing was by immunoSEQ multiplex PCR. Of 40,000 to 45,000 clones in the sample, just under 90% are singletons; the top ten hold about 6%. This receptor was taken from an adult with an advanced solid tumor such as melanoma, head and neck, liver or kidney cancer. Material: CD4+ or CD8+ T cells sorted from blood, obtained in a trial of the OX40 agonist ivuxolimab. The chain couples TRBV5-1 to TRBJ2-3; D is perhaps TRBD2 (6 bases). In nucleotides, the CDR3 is TGCGCCAGCAGCTTGGTCCCGGAGGGAGATACGCAGTATTTT. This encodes CASSLVPEGDTQYF.